One and the same sample provided the 23 T cell receptor beta chains below, sequenced in a study of shared clonotypes between healthy human individuals. Sequenced by immunoSEQ multiplex PCR; TCRdb stores in-frame clones only, minus some. The data hold around 2.1 million clones, with approximately 95% observed a single time. The sequencing sample was made of naive CD4+ T cells sorted from blood. Subset meaning: CD45RA+ positively selected. The receptors stem from a man aged 18-30 years in good health.

Details on this clone: Additional DNA sequences in this sample encode the identical CDR3. This rearrangement joins TRBV19 to TRBJ1-4; D unresolved. Per germline, CDR1 LNHDA and CDR2 SQIVND (reference sequence). The CDR3 sequence is 13 residues long. With 1 base removed from V and 8 bases from J, the gap between germline ends came to 8 bases. In nucleotides, the CDR3 is TGTGCCAGTAGTATAGTCGCGGGCGAAAAACTGTTTTTT. Encoded protein: CASSIVAGEKLFF. Together with reference TRBV19 and TRBJ1-4, the CDR3 gives the full variable domain: DGGITQSPKYLFRKEGQNVTLSCEQNLNHDAMYWYRQDPGQGLRLIYYSQIVNDFQKGDIAEGYSVSREKKESFPLTVTSAQKNPTAFYLCASSIVAGEKLFFGSGTQLSVL.

The chain links TRBV11-3 to TRBJ1-1; D ambiguous. V lost 0 bases and J 7 bases, leaving 9 bases between the germline ends. This CDR3 region has 13 residues. CDR1 and CDR2 from the germline V gene are SGHNT and YENEEA. The CDR3 spells CASSLDLWSEAFF. DNA for the CDR3: TGTGCCAGCAGCTTAGATTTGTGGAGTGAAGCTTTCTTT.

To note about this clone: Other DNA sequences within the sample encode an identical CDR3. The rearrangement links TRBV6-5 to TRBJ2-7, with a possible D match to TRBD2 (5 bases). Trimming took 8 bases from V and 3 from J, leaving 8 bases between them. CDR3 length: 11 residues. CDR1 MNHEY and CDR2 SVGAGI come from the germline V gene. The CDR3 DNA reads as TGTGCCAGCCGTCGGGACTACGAGCAGTACTTC. It translates to CASRRDYEQYF.

Here the CDR3 reads CSASESQPQHF. The CDR3 DNA reads as TGCAGTGCTAGTGAAAGTCAGCCCCAGCATTTT. This chain joins TRBV20-1 and TRBJ1-5; no definite D call. V gave up 3 bases and J gave up 6 bases, with 6 bases separating them. From germline, CDR1 is DFQATT and CDR2 SNEGSKA (reference sequence). The CDR3 is 11 residues long.

The chain couples TRBV12-5 to TRBJ2-3, with TRBD2 matching 7 bases. Germline V gene lookup returns CDR1 LGHNT and CDR2 FRNRAP. V trimming: 6 bases; J trimming: 3 bases; junction bases outside the gene matches: 6. The CDR3 contains 14 residues. CDR3 amino acids: CASGPAGPTDTQYF. The CDR3 DNA sequence: TGTGCTAGTGGGCCAGCGGGGCCTACAGATACGCAGTATTTT.

V gene TRBV7-8 combines with J gene TRBJ2-2; TRBD2 aligns across 10 bases. Germline CDR1 reads SGHVS; CDR2 reads FQNEAQ. CDR3 size: 16 residues. Trimming cost V 1 base and J 4 bases; bases outside gene matches: 3. In nucleotides, the CDR3 is TGTGCCAGCAGCTTAGTGGCTAGCGGGAGCACCGGGGAGCTGTTTTTT. Translation gives CASSLVASGSTGELFF.

This sequence joins TRBV10-3 and TRBJ2-1; D unclear. This CDR3 region has 12 residues. Trimming left V 3 bases short and J 9 bases short, with 9 bases between. Per germline, CDR1 ENHRY and CDR2 SYGVKD. CDR3 DNA: TGTGCCATCAGTGACGGACCTAGTGAGCAGTTCTTC. The encoded protein is CAISDGPSEQFF.

The chain combines TRBV4-2 with TRBJ2-5; TRBD2 matches at 8 bases. The CDR3 totals 16 residues. J was trimmed by 2 bases and V by 1 base; bases with no gene match: 6. The germline gives CDR1 LGHNA, CDR2 YNFKEQ. The CDR3 sequence is CASSQVQAGEQETQYF. As DNA, the CDR3 is TGTGCCAGCAGCCAAGTCCAAGCGGGGGAACAAGAGACCCAGTACTTC.

The chain uses TRBV6-1 and TRBJ1-3, with D unclear. This CDR3 comprises 12 residues. Germline-derived CDR1 and CDR2 are MNHNS and SASEGT. The V end was cut by 8 bases, the J end by 5 bases, with 10 bases between. The CDR3 loop is CASRSGRNTIYF. The CDR3 coding sequence is TGTGCCAGCCGGAGCGGACGAAACACCATATATTTT.

About this clone: Other nucleotide sequences in the sample specify the same CDR3. V usage is TRBV7-8 and J usage is TRBJ1-1; D call uncertain. The CDR3 covers 13 residues. The germline V and J ends were trimmed by 1 base and 0 bases, with 3 bases remaining between them. Germline V gene sequence: CDR1 SGHVS, CDR2 FQNEAQ. CDR3 in DNA: TGTGCCAGCAGCTTAGACCTGAACACTGAAGCTTTCTTT. It yields the protein CASSLDLNTEAFF.

The V gene is TRBV11-3, the J gene TRBJ2-5; D is unclear. The V end lost 1 base, the J end lost 1 base, and 10 bases lay between the germline ends. The CDR3 consists of 15 residues. The germline V gene encodes CDR1 SGHNT and CDR2 YENEEA. The CDR3 here is CASSLATLPQETQYF. CDR3 sequence (DNA): TGTGCCAGCAGCTTAGCGACCCTACCCCAAGAGACCCAGTACTTC.

The chain couples TRBV29-1 to TRBJ2-7; D is unclear. The CDR3 length is 13 residues. Germline loops: CDR1 SQVTM, CDR2 ANQGSEA. V was pared by 6 bases and J by 3 bases, with 15 bases between. This CDR3 reads CSVGVAADYEQYF. The DNA for the CDR3 is TGCAGCGTCGGCGTGGCAGCCGACTACGAGCAGTACTTC.

This clone was found once. The V and J genes are TRBV6-1 and TRBJ2-7; TRBD1 aligns across 10 bases. The germline V gene has CDR1 MNHNS and CDR2 SASEGT. The CDR3 contains 14 residues. V trimming: 6 bases; J trimming: 3 bases; junction bases outside the gene matches: 5. CDR3 DNA: TGTGCCAGCAGGCTGGGGGACAGGGGCTACGAGCAGTACTTC. This gives the protein CASRLGDRGYEQYF.

The J gene is TRBJ1-6, the V gene TRBV7-9; 10 bases are a match to TRBD1. V gave up 0 bases and J gave up 8 bases; unmatched junction bases: 1. The CDR3 has 15 residues. Germline-derived CDR1 and CDR2 are SEHNR and FQNEAQ (reference sequence). The CDR3 loop reads CASSLAGTGDSPLHF. The CDR3 nucleotides read TGTGCCAGCAGCTTAGCCGGGACAGGGGATTCACCCCTCCACTTT. Looking up the rest from reference TRBV7-9 and TRBJ1-6 gives the full variable domain: DTGVSQNPRHKITKRGQNVTFRCDPISEHNRLYWYRQTLGQGPEFLTYFQNEAQLEKSRLLSDRFSAERPKGSFSTLEIQRTEQGDSAMYLCASSLAGTGDSPLHFGNGTRLTVT.

As to this clone: The sample carries other DNA sequences with the same CDR3. The chain uses TRBV7-3 and TRBJ2-3, with D unclear. Germline CDR1 is SGHTA and CDR2 is FQGTGA. The CDR3 has 12 residues. Deletions cut 2 bases from V and 5 bases from J, with 5 bases between. CDR3 in DNA: TGTGCCAGCAGCTTATCTGGAGATACGCAGTATTTT. Protein sequence: CASSLSGDTQYF.

J is TRBJ2-7 and V is TRBV6-5, with D perhaps TRBD2 (5 bases). The CDR3 length is 13 residues. V lost 2 bases and J lost 7, with 12 bases in between. CDR1 and CDR2 (germline): MNHEY, SVGAGI. The CDR3 loop is CASSYPVPGEQYF. In DNA, the CDR3 is TGTGCCAGCAGTTACCCCGTGCCGGGGGAGCAGTACTTC.

The CDR3 sequence: CASSSRTPHYEQYF. In DNA form, the CDR3 reads TGCGCCAGCAGCTCAAGGACTCCGCACTACGAGCAGTACTTC. The chain is built from TRBV5-1 and TRBJ2-7; D perhaps matches TRBD2 (5 bases). The CDR3 spans 14 residues. CDR1 is SGHRS, CDR2 YFSETQ, per germline. Trimming took 3 bases from V and 3 from J, leaving 13 bases between them.

The CDR3 sequence: CSVESQVEVADTQYF. The CDR3 bases are TGCAGCGTTGAATCACAGGTCGAGGTCGCAGATACGCAGTATTTT. The chain carries TRBV29-1 and TRBJ2-3; D might be TRBD1 (5 bases). The CDR3 sequence is 15 residues long. Trimming stripped 2 bases from V and 4 bases from J, with 16 bases between. CDR1 SQVTM and CDR2 ANQGSEA come from the germline V gene.

The gene calls are TRBV6-5 and TRBJ2-3, with 9 bases identical to TRBD1. This CDR3 region has 15 residues. From germline, CDR1 is MNHEY and CDR2 SVGAGI. With V trimmed by 6 bases and J by 0 bases, 4 bases remained unmatched. Here the CDR3 DNA reads TGTGCCAGCAGCCGGGGACAGGGTAGCACAGATACGCAGTATTTT. Protein: CASSRGQGSTDTQYF.

CDR3 sequence (DNA): TGTGCCAGCAGTGCGCCTCTAGCGGGAGGGCCCCATGAGCAGTTCTTC. It codes for CASSAPLAGGPHEQFF. The chain is built from TRBV6-1 and TRBJ2-1; TRBD2 agrees at 12 bases. Trimming cost V 4 bases and J 8 bases; bases outside gene matches: 9. Germline-derived CDR1 and CDR2 are MNHNS and SASEGT. CDR3 length: 16 residues.

The chain's CDR3 is CASNRAGADEQYF. The DNA of the CDR3 is TGTGCCAGCAACCGAGCGGGAGCGGACGAGCAGTACTTC. The V and J genes are TRBV2 and TRBJ2-7; TRBD2 matches at 8 bases. Trimming removed 7 bases from V and 5 bases from J; junction bases left unmatched: 7. The CDR3 loop spans 13 amino acids. Germline V lookup: CDR1 SNHLY, CDR2 FYNNEI.

The chain uses TRBV28 and TRBJ1-2, with 10 bases matching TRBD1. J was trimmed by 6 bases and V by 4 bases; bases with no gene match: 14. Germline V gene sequence: CDR1 MDHEN, CDR2 SYDVKM. The CDR3 totals 17 residues. The DNA for the CDR3 is TGTGCCAGCAGTTCGCTACAGGACAGGGGGTTCTCGGATGGCTACACCTTC. Protein sequence: CASSSLQDRGFSDGYTF.

The chain couples TRBV7-2 to TRBJ1-6; perhaps TRBD1 as D (6 bases). Deletions cut 5 bases from V and 8 bases from J, with 16 bases between. The germline V gene encodes CDR1 SGHTA and CDR2 FQGNSA. The CDR3 is 15 amino acids. The CDR3 nucleotides read TGTGCCAGCAGCCTCGGAACAGGGCTTTATTCACCCCTCCACTTT. Protein sequence: CASSLGTGLYSPLHF.